What follows describes a single T cell receptor (beta chain). Trimming pared 0 bases from V and 3 bases from J, leaving 22 bases between. The CDR3 contains 19 residues. The data were obtained in a study of blood T cell repertoires in COVID-19. The repertoire was sequenced with immunoSEQ multiplex PCR; TCRdb's copy has only in-frame clones and lacks some. The data hold some 320,000 clones, with 90% observed a single time. The sample was PBMCs or T cells enriched from blood (not recorded which). This chain joins TRBV5-3 and TRBJ1-5; possibly TRBD1 for D (5 bases). TRBV5-3 is marked as an open reading frame, function uncertain. The receptor was derived from a man between 60 and 75 years old who had recovered from COVID-19. The CDR3 loop reads CARSLASDRPKNHNQPQHF. The CDR3 nucleotides read TGTGCCAGAAGCTTGGCCTCAGACAGACCTAAGAACCACAATCAGCCCCAGCATTTT.